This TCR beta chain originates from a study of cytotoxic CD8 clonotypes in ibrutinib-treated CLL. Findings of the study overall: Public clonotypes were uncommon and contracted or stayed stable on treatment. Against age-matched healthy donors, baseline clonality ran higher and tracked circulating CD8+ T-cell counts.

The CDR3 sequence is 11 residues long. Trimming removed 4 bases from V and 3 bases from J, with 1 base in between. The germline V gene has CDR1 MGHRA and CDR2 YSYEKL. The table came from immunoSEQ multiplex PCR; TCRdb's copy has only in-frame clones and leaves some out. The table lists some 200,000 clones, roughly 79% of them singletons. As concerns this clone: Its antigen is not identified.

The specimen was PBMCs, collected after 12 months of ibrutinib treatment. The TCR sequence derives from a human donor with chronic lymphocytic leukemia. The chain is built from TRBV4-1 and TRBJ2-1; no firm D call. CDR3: CASSRYNEQFF. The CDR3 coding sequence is TGCGCCAGCAGCCGCTACAATGAGCAGTTCTTC.